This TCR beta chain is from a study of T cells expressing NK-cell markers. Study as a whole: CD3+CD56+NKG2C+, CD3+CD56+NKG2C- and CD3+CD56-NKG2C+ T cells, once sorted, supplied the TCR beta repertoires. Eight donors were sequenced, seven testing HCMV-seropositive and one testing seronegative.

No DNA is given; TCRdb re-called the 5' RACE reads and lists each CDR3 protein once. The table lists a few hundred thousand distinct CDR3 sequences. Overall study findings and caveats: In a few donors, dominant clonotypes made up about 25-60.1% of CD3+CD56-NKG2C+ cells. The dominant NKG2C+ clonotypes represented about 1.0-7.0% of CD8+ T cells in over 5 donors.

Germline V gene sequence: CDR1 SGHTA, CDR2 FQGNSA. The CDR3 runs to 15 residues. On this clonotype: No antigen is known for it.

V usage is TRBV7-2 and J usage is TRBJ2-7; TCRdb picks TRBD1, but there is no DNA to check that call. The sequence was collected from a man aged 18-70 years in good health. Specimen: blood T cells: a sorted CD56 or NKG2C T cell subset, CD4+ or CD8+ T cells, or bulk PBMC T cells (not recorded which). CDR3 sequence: CASSLIGGGSYEQYF. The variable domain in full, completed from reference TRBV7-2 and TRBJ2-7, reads GAGVSQSPSNKVTEKGKDVELRCDPISGHTALYWYRQSLGQGLEFLIYFQGNSAPDKSGLPSDRFSAERTGGSVSTLTIQRTQQEDSAVYLCASSLIGGGSYEQYFGPGTRLTVT.